A single sample is the source of the 12 T cell receptor beta chains below, sequenced in a study of T cell responses to AZD1222 COVID-19 vaccine. Measured with immunoSEQ multiplex PCR; TCRdb has only the in-frame clones, and not every one. The table includes about 150,000 clones, about 93% detected once. Material: peripheral blood, obtained on day 0 of AZD1222 vaccination. All receptors derive from an adult in good health.

J is TRBJ1-6 and V is TRBV7-9; 8 nucleotides line up with TRBD1. Trimming removed 5 bases from V and 6 bases from J; junction bases left unmatched: 9. Germline V gene data show CDR1 as SEHNR and CDR2 as FQNEAQ (reference sequence). The CDR3 is 16 amino acids. CDR3 amino acids: CASSQIRGRGNSPLHF. CDR3 sequence (DNA): TGTGCCAGCAGCCAAATCAGGGGGCGCGGTAATTCACCCCTCCACTTT.

The rearrangement uses TRBV7-8 and TRBJ2-5, with 10 bases that match TRBD2. This CDR3 region has 15 residues. Unmatched junction bases numbered 5, after V lost 2 bases and J lost 5 bases. Germline V gives CDR1 SGHVS, CDR2 FQNEAQ. This CDR3 reads CASSLLAGVRETQYF. CDR3 DNA sequence: TGTGCCAGCAGCTTACTAGCGGGAGTACGTGAGACCCAGTACTTC.

The rearrangement links TRBV7-9 to TRBJ1-1; 8 bases align to TRBD1. The V and J ends lost 1 base and 1 base, in that order; junction bases with no gene match: 2. This CDR3 is built from 15 residues. The germline gives CDR1 SEHNR, CDR2 FQNEAQ (reference sequence). Here the CDR3 reads CASSLDGTGNTEAFF. DNA of the CDR3: TGTGCCAGCAGCTTAGACGGGACAGGGAACACTGAAGCTTTCTTT.

This chain connects TRBV5-5 to TRBJ2-3; tentative D call: TRBD2 (5 bases). The V gene's germline CDR1 is SGHKS and CDR2 YYEKEE (reference sequence). This CDR3 has 15 residues. V was clipped by 4 bases and J by 4 bases, with 16 bases between them. CDR3 region: CASSPHGVLADTQYF. The DNA for the CDR3 is TGTGCCAGCAGCCCCCACGGGGTATTAGCAGATACGCAGTATTTT.

The J gene is TRBJ1-1, the V gene TRBV5-4, with D hard to call. The germline CDR1 and CDR2 sequences are SGHNT and YYREEE (reference sequence). CDR3 length equals 14 residues. V was clipped by 0 bases and J by 0 bases, with 6 bases between them. The CDR3 nucleotides read TGTGCCAGCAGCTTGGGAAATGTGAACACTGAAGCTTTCTTT. It is translated as CASSLGNVNTEAFF.

This rearrangement joins TRBV3-1 (or the pseudogene TRBV3-2) to TRBJ2-1; 8 bases are shared with TRBD1. This CDR3 comprises 15 residues. V shed 4 bases and J 3 bases; nucleotides not matched to a gene: 5. CDR1 is LGHDT, CDR2 YNNKEL, per germline (reference sequence). This CDR3 is CASSLDRAFYNEQFF. The CDR3 coding sequence is TGTGCCAGCAGCCTGGACAGGGCGTTCTACAATGAGCAGTTCTTC.

The chain couples TRBV28 to TRBJ2-5; D is perhaps TRBD2 (6 bases). Germline loops: CDR1 MDHEN, CDR2 SYDVKM. This CDR3 region has 14 residues. V lost 5 bases and J lost 0, with 10 bases in between. The CDR3 nucleotides are TGTGCCAGCAGTCAAACGGGGGACCAAGAGACCCAGTACTTC. Protein product: CASSQTGDQETQYF.

This chain links TRBV24-1 with TRBJ1-1; no definite D call. V lost 3 bases to trimming and J lost 1 base, with 5 bases between them. There are 13 residues in the CDR3. Looked up from germline, CDR1 is KGHDR and CDR2 is SFDVKD. The CDR3 region is CATSDGGNTEAFF. In DNA form, the CDR3 reads TGTGCCACCAGTGATGGCGGGAACACTGAAGCTTTCTTT.

The sample holds one count of this clone. The V gene is TRBV2, the J gene TRBJ2-2; D remains unclear. This CDR3 is built from 17 residues. The germline CDR1 and CDR2 sequences are SNHLY and FYNNEI. The V end lost 7 bases, the J end lost 4 bases, and 22 bases lay between the germline ends. The CDR3 sequence: CASTEYGRAVSTGELFF. In DNA, the CDR3 is TGTGCCAGCACCGAGTACGGAAGGGCGGTGAGCACCGGGGAGCTGTTTTTT.

V usage is TRBV7-2 and J usage is TRBJ2-7; 7 nucleotides align to TRBD2. J was trimmed by 6 bases and V by 1 base; bases with no gene match: 6. Germline V gene data show CDR1 as SGHTA and CDR2 as FQGNSA. This CDR3 is built from 14 residues. CDR3 nucleotides: TGTGCCAGCAGCTTAGGACTAGCAACGGGCGAGCAGTACTTC. Translated: CASSLGLATGEQYF.

The V gene is TRBV30, the J gene TRBJ1-5, with TRBD1 as a possible D gene (6 bases). Per the germline V gene, CDR1 is GTSNPN and CDR2 is SVGIG (reference sequence). The V and J ends lost 3 bases and 4 bases respectively, with 19 bases between them. CDR3 length: 16 residues. For the CDR3, the DNA is TGTGCCTGGAGGGAGGGGTTGGGACATGGGAATCAGCCCCAGCATTTT. Its translation is CAWREGLGHGNQPQHF.

V gene TRBV6-5 combines with J gene TRBJ2-7; D could derive from TRBD1 or TRBD2 (5 bases each). Germline V CDR1 and CDR2: MNHEY, SVGAGI. CDR3 length: 14 amino acids. V dropped 2 bases and J dropped 2 bases, with 10 bases sitting between them. The CDR3: CASSYQGPAYEQYF. The DNA of the CDR3 is TGTGCCAGCAGTTACCAGGGACCTGCCTACGAGCAGTACTTC.